Presented here are 5 T cell receptor beta chains from one specimen sequenced in a study of a mutant IDH1 vaccine in newly diagnosed glioma. Stated time point: week 23, last vaccination. Doses of 300 ug of mutant IDH1 20-mer peptide were given with topical imiquimod. Their specific antigens are unknown. Profiled with immunoSEQ multiplex PCR; TCRdb holds only in-frame clones, not every one. The sample consists of 70,000 to 90,000 clones, roughly 85% of them appearing once. This material consisted of PBMCs, taken from a glioma patient whose treatment included an IDH1 peptide vaccine. The receptors stem from a man between 25 and 39 years old with glioma. Some clones in this sample may be carry-over from other donors' samples.

The chain links TRBV29-1 to TRBJ2-1, with TRBD2 as a possible D gene (5 bases). Germline V gene lookup returns CDR1 SQVTM and CDR2 ANQGSEA. The V and J ends lost 6 bases and 2 bases respectively, with 11 bases between them. This CDR3 has 13 amino acids. This chain's CDR3 is CSVFGDTYNEQFF. In DNA, the CDR3 is TGCAGCGTATTCGGGGATACCTACAATGAGCAGTTCTTC.

This clone was detected only a few times. The V and J genes are TRBV28 and TRBJ1-5; the D is unclear. Germline V gives CDR1 MDHEN, CDR2 SYDVKM. This CDR3 is 15 amino acids long. V lost 0 bases to trimming and J lost 6 bases, with 12 bases between them. As DNA, the CDR3 is TGTGCCAGCAGTTTATGGTTGGGCGTACCTCAGCCCCAGCATTTT. Amino acids: CASSLWLGVPQPQHF.

This clone was observed a single time. V and J are TRBV30 and TRBJ2-3, with a tentative D call TRBD2 (6 bases). The V gene's germline CDR1 is GTSNPN and CDR2 SVGIG (reference sequence). V lost 5 bases and J lost 6, with 21 bases in between. This CDR3 spans 15 amino acids. The CDR3 is CAWGVGTPGRDTQYF. CDR3 coding DNA: TGTGCCTGGGGAGTTGGGACGCCGGGGAGGGATACGCAGTATTTT.

The V gene is TRBV2, the J gene TRBJ2-3, with 11 bases lining up with TRBD2. CDR3 length: 15 amino acids. Per the germline V gene, CDR1 is SNHLY and CDR2 is FYNNEI. V shed 8 bases and J 0 bases; nucleotides not matched to a gene: 4. The DNA of the CDR3 is TGTGCCAGCCATAGCGGGAGGGGAAGCACAGATACGCAGTATTTT. Protein sequence: CASHSGRGSTDTQYF. The whole variable domain, remainder taken from reference TRBV2 and TRBJ2-3, is EPEVTQTPSHQVTQMGQEVILRCVPISNHLYFYWYRQILGQKVEFLVSFYNNEISEKSEIFDDQFSVERPDGSNFTLKIRSTKLEDSAMYFCASHSGRGSTDTQYFGPGTRLTVL.

This clone occurred a few times. This chain connects TRBV28 to TRBJ1-1, with D maybe TRBD1 (6 bases). The CDR3 spans 13 residues. CDR1 is MDHEN, CDR2 SYDVKM, per germline. V was shortened by 6 bases and J by 5 bases, with 13 bases between the two germline ends. The CDR3 loop is CASRPGDRTEAFF. The CDR3 nucleotides are TGTGCCAGCAGACCAGGGGATCGGACTGAAGCTTTCTTT.